Listed below are T cell receptor beta chains from one sample, sequenced in a study of blood T cell repertoires in COVID-19. TCRdb's copy holds only in-frame clones and misses some; the assay was immunoSEQ multiplex PCR. The data contain approximately 170,000 clones, approximately 84% of them seen just once; the ten biggest clones take up 3% to 3.5%. The sample was PBMCs or T cells enriched from blood (not recorded which). These receptors all stem from a woman between 25 and 40 years old who had recovered from COVID-19. The CDR3 runs from the conserved cysteine through the conserved F or W. Fields, in order: CDR3 length, V gene, D gene, CDR3 protein. D genes are given only for firm matches.

len: 15
v_gene: TRBV2
d_gene: NA
CDR3aa: CASKRQPPTNEKLFF

len: 14
v_gene: TRBV7-8
d_gene: NA
CDR3aa: CASSFPSANYGYTF

len: 17
v_gene: TRBV14
d_gene: NA
CDR3aa: CASSQGRPKDGKNIQYF

len: 17
v_gene: TRBV5-1
d_gene: TRBD1
CDR3aa: CASSFGQGYGRDTEAFF

len: 13
v_gene: TRBV7-3
d_gene: NA
CDR3aa: CASSLGQTDTQYF

len: 15
v_gene: TRBV5-1
d_gene: NA
CDR3aa: CASSGQGTGANVLTF

len: 18
v_gene: TRBV6-2/TRBV6-3
d_gene: NA
CDR3aa: CASSYLIGQSTKRTEAFF

len: 14
v_gene: TRBV24-1
d_gene: NA
CDR3aa: CATSDLQWQGLLFF

len: 17
v_gene: TRBV28
d_gene: NA
CDR3aa: CASSLQGAPSSTDTQYF

len: 15
v_gene: TRBV6-6
d_gene: TRBD2
CDR3aa: CASSRNPSGDYEQYF

len: 15
v_gene: TRBV7-9
d_gene: TRBD2
CDR3aa: CASSLASGRAKEQYF

len: 13
v_gene: TRBV5-1
d_gene: NA
CDR3aa: CASSLVGFPEAFF

len: 16
v_gene: TRBV6-5
d_gene: TRBD1
CDR3aa: CASSYSNPGTGDGYTF

len: 15
v_gene: TRBV28
d_gene: TRBD1
CDR3aa: CASSPPTGGRTEAFF

len: 13
v_gene: TRBV6-5
d_gene: NA
CDR3aa: CASSVGGNTEAFF

len: 14
v_gene: TRBV28
d_gene: NA
CDR3aa: CASSLGPGFFGYTF

len: 15
v_gene: TRBV10-3
d_gene: TRBD1
CDR3aa: CAIRQGLRLNYGYTF

len: 15
v_gene: TRBV5-8
d_gene: NA
CDR3aa: CASSSGQTTNEKLFF

len: 17
v_gene: TRBV27
d_gene: NA
CDR3aa: CASSLGWRLRETDTQYF

len: 17
v_gene: TRBV23-1
d_gene: TRBD2
CDR3aa: CASSPPCGGAGAGELFF

len: 13
v_gene: TRBV19
d_gene: NA
CDR3aa: CASSGTGTYGYTF

len: 15
v_gene: TRBV27
d_gene: TRBD2
CDR3aa: CASSPGLAGGETQYF

len: 12
v_gene: TRBV19
d_gene: NA
CDR3aa: CASSGSQETQYF

len: 12
v_gene: TRBV28
d_gene: NA
CDR3aa: CASLGGLYGYTF

len: 14
v_gene: TRBV27
d_gene: NA
CDR3aa: CASSLSVWDTEAFF

len: 15
v_gene: TRBV5-1
d_gene: TRBD1
CDR3aa: CASNGQGRNTGELFF

len: 18
v_gene: TRBV9
d_gene: NA
CDR3aa: CASSESQLLASSYNEQFF

len: 11
v_gene: TRBV27
d_gene: TRBD1
CDR3aa: CASSMGQVAFF

len: 15
v_gene: TRBV5-1
d_gene: TRBD1
CDR3aa: CASSLQGREGNTIYF

len: 17
v_gene: TRBV7-9
d_gene: TRBD1
CDR3aa: CASSSEGQGFKGNTIYF

len: 15
v_gene: TRBV6-5
d_gene: TRBD1
CDR3aa: CASRGTGESNQPQHF

len: 15
v_gene: TRBV14
d_gene: NA
CDR3aa: CASSLKQVSGNTIYF

len: 14
v_gene: TRBV10-2
d_gene: NA
CDR3aa: CASSVPGGDYEQYF

len: 13
v_gene: TRBV7-9
d_gene: NA
CDR3aa: CASSFRLRDEQYF

len: 17
v_gene: TRBV7-2
d_gene: TRBD2
CDR3aa: CASRNRLAGGLGETQYF

len: 15
v_gene: TRBV6-5
d_gene: NA
CDR3aa: CASRSPRDGANVLTF

len: 14
v_gene: TRBV12-5
d_gene: NA
CDR3aa: CASVTVSGANVLTF

len: 13
v_gene: TRBV28
d_gene: NA
CDR3aa: CASQSAGNEKLFF

len: 15
v_gene: TRBV7-2
d_gene: NA
CDR3aa: CASSSSRGGADTQYF

len: 16
v_gene: TRBV6-5
d_gene: TRBD2
CDR3aa: CASSYSPLAGEETQYF

len: 14
v_gene: TRBV7-9
d_gene: NA
CDR3aa: CASSRGWRDQPQHF

len: 15
v_gene: TRBV29-1
d_gene: NA
CDR3aa: CSVEDTRTNTDTQYF